This record looks at one T cell receptor beta chain sequence and its context. This clone appeared a few times. No cognate antigen has been identified for it. The record has no base qualities; no much larger clone is one base away. This sample is part of a study of beta chain features in type 1 diabetes (dated by TCRdb to about 2018). Describing the broader study: Patients and healthy donors did not differ in mean age, gender distribution, total cell number or subset yield. A total of 85 million to 140 million sorted cells were examined across all samples, and a strong correlation was observed between cell number per subset and RNA yield. The study compared TCRB repertoires of sorted circulating CD4+ T cell subsets between recently diagnosed type 1 diabetes patients and matched healthy donors. Whereas all 28 donors provided naive and central memory subsets, regulatory and stem cell-like memory subsets were isolated from just 8 patients and about 8 healthy donors. The investigation overall reported the following: Shorter templates might have been favored by PCR, but patient and control samples were amplified and corrected together, so both groups would have been affected equally by any skew. Patients with type 1 diabetes made fewer insertions and deleted more nucleotides at VDJ recombination sites, implying thymic rearrangement abnormalities. Naive, central memory and regulatory TCRB repertoires appeared to be more alike among patients than among healthy donors. Sequencing cDNA rather than genomic DNA could over-represent highly expressing activated cells, although activation and CD3 levels did not differ between groups. Because the HLA sub-analyses included only small numbers of individuals, any influence of HLA type on TCRB rearrangement was left unresolved. Type 1 diabetes patients showed a moderate but significant shortening of TCRB CDR3 length in all four CD4+ subsets.

Trimming leaves V shorter by 6 bases and J shorter by 0 bases, with the junction holding 8 bases beyond the gene matches. Including the terminal cysteine and phenylalanine, the CDR3 comprises 16 residues. The CDR3 DNA has 48 bases and is translated from base 1. CDR1 and CDR2 are drawn from the germline V gene: KGHSH, LQKENI. All of the isolated RNA was reverse transcribed with the High Capacity cDNA Reverse Transcription Kit, so expressed TCRB transcripts were sequenced. Naive, central memory and regulatory T cell samples underwent deep immunoSEQ sequencing, averaging about 3.57 million total reads per sample. Sorted cells were lysed in RLT buffer, and RNA was extracted using DNase-treated RNeasy Micro or Mini kits according to cell number. Each cell subset was processed on its own to prevent cross-contamination, while patient and healthy donor samples were processed together. TCRB sequences were amplified from cDNA with the immunoSEQ multiplex PCR, producing 87-bp fragments spanning the CDR3 region. Sequencing of the amplicons was done on the Illumina HiSeq platform. Per the source publication's procedure: PCR bias was computationally corrected using synthetic template baselines, reads within Hamming distance 2 were collapsed, and singletons that could not be merged were discarded. Reads were aligned against IMGT to assign V, D and J genes, CDR3 length and insertions or deletions at six rearrangement sites. Clonotype counts were normalized to sorted cell number within each subset before computing true diversity and Gini coefficients with the tcR R package. The overlap coefficient, calculated on TCRB nucleotide sequences, was used to measure repertoire sharing. Drawn from immuneACCESS, this table holds only the in-frame rearrangements with V and J called that TCRdb kept. Clones are partly lost; checked studies trace under half to an unresolved V gene and leave the rest unexplained. V and J calls and clone size are those listed in that table; D and trimming were worked out from the DNA. In this sample the table shows over 150,000 clones, about 8.1% of which occur a single time. About 0.6% of the sample goes to the ten largest clones.

Each donor gave one peripheral blood draw, approximately 110 mL on average, collected into heparinised tubes. Naive, central memory, regulatory and stem cell-like memory CD4+ T cells were sorted on a BD FACSAria II using a panel including CD45RO, CCR7, CD25, CD127, CD95 and CD27. All sorted populations exceeded 95% purity. PBMCs were isolated right away by Lymphoprep density gradient centrifugation and were stained directly, without culture. Samples were stained and sorted in pairs, with one healthy donor and one patient per experiment, so that batch effects were minimized. This receptor was identified in a young man in good health. The V and J segments used are TRBV18 and TRBJ1-1; the central 9 bases match TRBD1. Sequencing used central memory CD4+ T cells from blood. The CDR3 protein: CASSPRTGAMNTEAFF. The DNA sequence is given as TGTGCCAGCTCTCCTAGGACAGGGGCCATGAACACTGAAGCTTTCTTT.